This T cell receptor (beta chain) came from a study of blood T cell repertoires in COVID-19. Background on the study: COVID-19 samples collected from the United States, Italy and Spain covered acute and convalescent phases.

J gave up 2 bases and V 4 bases, and 2 bases lay outside the gene matches. This CDR3 is 15 amino acids long. Germline V gene data show CDR1 as KGHSH and CDR2 as LQKENI. Profiled with immunoSEQ multiplex PCR; TCRdb holds only in-frame clones, not every one. This table has 200,000 to 250,000 clones, roughly 85% appearing once. Sample: peripheral blood. V and J are TRBV18 and TRBJ2-2; TRBD1 matches at 9 bases. The receptor was isolated from a young man with active or convalescent COVID-19. In DNA form, the CDR3 reads TGTGCCAGCTCACAGGACAGGGGAAACACCGGGGAGCTGTTTTTT. This gives the protein CASSQDRGNTGELFF.